Listed below are T cell receptor beta chains from one sample, sequenced in a study of blood T cell repertoires in COVID-19. Measured with immunoSEQ multiplex PCR; TCRdb has only the in-frame clones, and not every one. The sample includes 52,000 or so clones, about nine tenths seen only once; the top ten take about 8.5%. Sequencing was carried out using peripheral blood. The receptors stem from a man between 60 and 70 years old with active COVID-19. Both conserved end residues are part of each CDR3. A D gene is named only where the DNA matches it firmly.

j_call: TRBJ2-7; v_call: TRBV10-3; d_call: TRBD2; cdr3_aa: CAISASSGRVSYEQYF
j_call: TRBJ1-1; v_call: TRBV30; d_call: TRBD1; cdr3_aa: CAWGGTGVYTEAFF
j_call: TRBJ2-1; v_call: TRBV6-4; d_call: TRBD2; cdr3_aa: CASSDGSGRKQFF
j_call: TRBJ1-6; v_call: TRBV5-1; d_call: NA; cdr3_aa: CASSLAGQRYNSPLHF
j_call: TRBJ2-3; v_call: TRBV9; d_call: NA; cdr3_aa: CASSARVEDTQYF
j_call: TRBJ2-1; v_call: TRBV27; d_call: TRBD2; cdr3_aa: CASSYRTSGYNEQFF
j_call: TRBJ1-1; v_call: TRBV7-3; d_call: NA; cdr3_aa: CASSLSGQYTEAFF
j_call: TRBJ2-5; v_call: TRBV23-1; d_call: TRBD2; cdr3_aa: CASSLTTSGSHVMETQYF
j_call: TRBJ2-5; v_call: TRBV25-1; d_call: TRBD1; cdr3_aa: CASSALDRAVQETQYF
j_call: TRBJ1-6; v_call: TRBV5-1; d_call: NA; cdr3_aa: CASSLGTYNSPLHF
j_call: TRBJ2-3; v_call: TRBV19; d_call: NA; cdr3_aa: CASTPFEGGGTQYF
j_call: TRBJ2-7; v_call: TRBV9; d_call: TRBD1; cdr3_aa: CASSVTWTGGAGEQYF
j_call: TRBJ2-7; v_call: TRBV19; d_call: TRBD2; cdr3_aa: CASSIGTSGSYEQYF
j_call: TRBJ1-2; v_call: TRBV11-1; d_call: NA; cdr3_aa: CASSLTDSYGYTF
j_call: TRBJ1-4; v_call: TRBV15; d_call: NA; cdr3_aa: CATSRDWGPTNEKLFF
j_call: TRBJ2-5; v_call: TRBV5-5; d_call: NA; cdr3_aa: CASSLAGSGETQYF
j_call: TRBJ2-5; v_call: TRBV2; d_call: NA; cdr3_aa: CASSPTSTQETQYF
j_call: TRBJ2-2; v_call: TRBV6-2/TRBV6-3; d_call: TRBD2; cdr3_aa: CASSYSYLAGATNTGELFF
j_call: TRBJ2-7; v_call: TRBV3-1/TRBV3-2; d_call: TRBD2; cdr3_aa: CASSSPGLAVTF
j_call: TRBJ1-6; v_call: TRBV5-1; d_call: TRBD1; cdr3_aa: CASSLGTVNNSPLHF
j_call: TRBJ2-7; v_call: TRBV19; d_call: TRBD2; cdr3_aa: CASSAGTSGRYEQYF
j_call: TRBJ2-3; v_call: TRBV7-2; d_call: NA; cdr3_aa: CASSLGSVVGTDTQYF
j_call: TRBJ2-1; v_call: TRBV29-1; d_call: NA; cdr3_aa: CSVDGRVRNNEQFF
j_call: TRBJ1-1; v_call: TRBV6-6; d_call: NA; cdr3_aa: CASTHGGTRNTEAFF
j_call: TRBJ1-1; v_call: TRBV6-1; d_call: NA; cdr3_aa: CASSEAVGANTEAFF
j_call: TRBJ2-6; v_call: TRBV7-8; d_call: NA; cdr3_aa: CASSLAFGAGANVLTF